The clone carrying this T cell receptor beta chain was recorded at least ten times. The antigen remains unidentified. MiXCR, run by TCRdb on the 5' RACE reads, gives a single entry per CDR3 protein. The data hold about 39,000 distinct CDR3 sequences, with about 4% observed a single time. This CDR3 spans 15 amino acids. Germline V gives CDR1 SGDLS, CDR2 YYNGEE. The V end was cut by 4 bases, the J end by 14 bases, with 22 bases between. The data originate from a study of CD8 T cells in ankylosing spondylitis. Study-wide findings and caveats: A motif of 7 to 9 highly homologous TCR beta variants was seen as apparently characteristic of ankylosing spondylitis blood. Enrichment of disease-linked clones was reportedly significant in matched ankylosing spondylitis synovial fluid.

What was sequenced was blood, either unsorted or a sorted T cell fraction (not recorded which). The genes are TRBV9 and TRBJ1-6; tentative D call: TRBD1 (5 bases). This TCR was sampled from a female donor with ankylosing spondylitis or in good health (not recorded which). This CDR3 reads CASSKTGGPHSALHF. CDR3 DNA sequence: TGTGCCAGCAGCAAAACAGGAGGGCCCCATTCGGCCCTCCACTTT.